This T cell receptor (beta chain) was recovered during a study of cytomegalovirus exposure and HLA in healthy donors. Study-level findings and limits: The TCR clusters that emerged in the first cohort tended, a later analysis found, to co-occur in the approximately 110 validation repertoires. Cytomegalovirus-associated status was assigned to about 160 TCR beta chains.

The CDR3 spans 15 residues. The V and J ends lost 4 bases and 8 bases, in that order; junction bases with no gene match: 8. CDR1 is MNHNS, CDR2 SASEGT, per germline. Worth noting for this clone: Antigen: not known.

Only in-frame clones appear in the TCRdb table, and some are missing; sequencing was by immunoSEQ multiplex PCR. The sample contains some 120,000 clones, roughly 84% of which appear only once. The sequence was collected from a woman aged 25 to 45 in good health and CMV-seronegative. The J gene is TRBJ1-4, the V gene TRBV6-1; 9 bases map to TRBD1. Material: PBMCs. The CDR3 reads CASSAPGTGNEKLFF. DNA of the CDR3: TGTGCCAGCAGTGCGCCCGGGACAGGGAACGAAAAACTGTTTTTT.